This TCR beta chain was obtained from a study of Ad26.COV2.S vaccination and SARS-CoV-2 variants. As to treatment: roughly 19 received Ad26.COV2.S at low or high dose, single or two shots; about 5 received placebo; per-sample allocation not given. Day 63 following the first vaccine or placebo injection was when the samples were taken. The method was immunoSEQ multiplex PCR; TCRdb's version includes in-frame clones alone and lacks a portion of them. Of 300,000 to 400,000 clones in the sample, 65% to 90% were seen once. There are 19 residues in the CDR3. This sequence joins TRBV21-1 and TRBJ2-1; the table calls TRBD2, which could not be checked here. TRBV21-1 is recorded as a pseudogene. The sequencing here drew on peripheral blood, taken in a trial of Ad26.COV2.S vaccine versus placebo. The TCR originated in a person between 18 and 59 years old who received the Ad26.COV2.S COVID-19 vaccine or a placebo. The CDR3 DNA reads TGTGCCAGCAGCAAAACCGGGACTAGCGGGACTGGGCCCTACAATGAGCAGTTCTTC. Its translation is CASSKTGTSGTGPYNEQFF.